This entry lists 15 T cell receptor beta chains sequenced from one sample in a study of blood T cell repertoires in COVID-19. TCRdb keeps only in-frame clones here, not all; method: immunoSEQ multiplex PCR. Of roughly 200,000 clones detected, roughly 90% appear once; the ten largest clones hold around 17%. The source material was peripheral blood. The receptors stem from a man aged 50-59 years with COVID-19, enrolled during active disease.

V usage is TRBV9 and J usage is TRBJ2-1; TRBD2 agrees at 10 bases. Trimming cost V 0 bases and J 4 bases; bases outside gene matches: 13. Germline V gene lookup returns CDR1 SGDLS and CDR2 YYNGEE. This CDR3 is built from 19 residues. The CDR3 DNA reads as TGTGCCAGCAGCGTAGTAAGCGGGGGGGCCAGTTTCCCATACAATGAGCAGTTCTTC. Protein product: CASSVVSGGASFPYNEQFF. The full variable domain, rest sourced from reference TRBV9 and TRBJ2-1, is DSGVTQTPKHLITATGQRVTLRCSPRSGDLSVYWYQQSLDQGLQFLIQYYNGEERAKGNILERFSAQQFPDLHSELNLSSLELGDSALYFCASSVVSGGASFPYNEQFFGPGTRLTVL.

V usage is TRBV19 and J usage is TRBJ1-2, with TRBD1 matching over 9 bases. Germline trimming cut 5 bases from V and 2 bases from J; bases unmatched to any gene: 3. CDR3 size: 14 residues. The germline gives CDR1 LNHDA, CDR2 SQIVND (reference sequence). CDR3 bases: TGTGCCAGTAGTCGGGACAGGGTAAACTATGGCTACACCTTC. This sequence encodes CASSRDRVNYGYTF.

The V call is TRBV27, the J call TRBJ2-7; a possible D gene is TRBD1 (7 bases). Germline lookup yields CDR1 MNHEY and CDR2 SMNVEV (reference sequence). The CDR3 loop spans 15 amino acids. The ends were cut back, 4 bases at V and 2 bases at J, with 15 bases in the middle. The chain's CDR3 is CASSSRPRGAYEQYF. DNA for the CDR3: TGTGCCAGCAGTTCCCGCCCCAGGGGGGCCTACGAGCAGTACTTC.

This chain links TRBV27 with TRBJ1-6, with D maybe TRBD1 (5 bases). Germline V gene sequence: CDR1 MNHEY, CDR2 SMNVEV (reference sequence). This CDR3 has 15 residues. V lost 6 bases to trimming and J lost 10 bases, with 19 bases between them. For the CDR3, the DNA is TGTGCCAGCAGCTTACTACAGGTAGCAAGGTCACCCCTCCACTTT. Amino acid sequence: CASSLLQVARSPLHF.

This clone appeared once. The V gene is TRBV10-3, the J gene TRBJ1-5; D is possibly TRBD1 (5 bases). Trimming took off 0 bases at V and 0 bases at J, with 6 bases between the two ends. The CDR3 sequence is 15 residues long. Per the germline V gene, CDR1 is ENHRY and CDR2 is SYGVKD. The DNA of the CDR3 is TGTGCCATCAGTGAGTCGGACAATAGCAATCAGCCCCAGCATTTT. Its protein is CAISESDNSNQPQHF.

This chain joins TRBV7-2 and TRBJ1-5, with D maybe TRBD1 (5 bases). Germline V gives CDR1 SGHTA, CDR2 FQGNSA. CDR3 length equals 15 residues. Trimming took 1 base from V and 5 from J, leaving 12 bases between them. CDR3 sequence reads: CASSLEGGDYQPQHF. The CDR3 DNA reads TGTGCCAGCAGCTTAGAGGGAGGGGACTATCAGCCCCAGCATTTT.

This rearrangement joins TRBV2 to TRBJ2-1; 7 positions match TRBD2. V dropped 9 bases and J dropped 10; count of bases not matched to a gene: 18. Germline V gives CDR1 SNHLY, CDR2 FYNNEI. CDR3 length: 15 amino acids. CDR3 amino acids: CASETSQNGRREQFF. Written as DNA, the CDR3 is TGTGCCAGTGAGACTAGCCAGAATGGGAGGAGAGAGCAGTTCTTC.

The rearrangement links TRBV24-1 to TRBJ2-7; D is possibly TRBD2 (5 bases). V was cut by 0 bases and J by 6 bases, with 5 bases left in between. CDR3 size: 12 residues. Germline-derived CDR1 and CDR2 are KGHDR and SFDVKD. DNA for the CDR3: TGTGCCACCAGTGATTTGCGGGGCGAGCAGTACTTC. This encodes CATSDLRGEQYF.

The chain uses TRBV27 and TRBJ1-1; D is possibly TRBD1 (6 bases). Germline V gene data show CDR1 as MNHEY and CDR2 as SMNVEV (reference sequence). Trimming cost V 4 bases and J 10 bases, with 19 bases left between them. The CDR3 is 14 amino acids. The CDR3, as DNA: TGTGCCAGCAGTTCCACTGGGGGCGCGAGTAGAGCTTTCTTT. Amino acids: CASSSTGGASRAFF.

The chain employs TRBV5-4 and TRBJ2-2; D might be TRBD2 (6 bases). This CDR3 region has 17 residues. Trimming removed 7 bases at V and 2 bases at J, with 21 bases between. Looked up from germline, CDR1 is SGHNT and CDR2 is YYREEE (reference sequence). In DNA form, the CDR3 reads TGTGCCAGCTGGGGGGTTTCTGGCCAAGATAACACCGGGGAGCTGTTTTTT. It specifies CASWGVSGQDNTGELFF.

The V gene is TRBV27, the J gene TRBJ2-7; 10 positions match TRBD1. The germline V gene encodes CDR1 MNHEY and CDR2 SMNVEV (reference sequence). The trim removed 10 bases at V and 3 bases at J, leaving 6 bases unmatched. This CDR3 has 13 amino acids. CDR3 loop: CATRGTGDYEQYF. The CDR3 nucleotides read TGTGCCACCAGAGGGACAGGGGACTACGAGCAGTACTTC.

The gene calls are TRBV11-2 and TRBJ1-2; 9 bases match TRBD1. Trimming cost V 0 bases and J 7 bases; bases outside gene matches: 9. CDR1 is SGHAT, CDR2 FQNNGV, per germline. This CDR3 has 16 residues. CDR3 sequence (DNA): TGTGCCAGCAGCTTAGATCCCGGGACAGGGATGGGTGGCTACACCTTC. It encodes CASSLDPGTGMGGYTF.

This sequence joins TRBV30 and TRBJ2-6; a possible D gene is TRBD2 (5 bases). CDR1 and CDR2 (germline): GTSNPN, SVGIG (reference sequence). Trimming pared 2 bases from V and 0 bases from J, leaving 5 bases between. There are 14 residues in the CDR3. Here the CDR3 reads CAWSRGSGANVLTF. CDR3 nucleotide sequence: TGTGCCTGGAGTCGGGGCTCTGGGGCCAACGTCCTGACTTTC.

The CDR3 nucleotides read TGTGCCAGCAGCCTCACAGGGGACAATCAGCCCCAGCATTTT. This encodes CASSLTGDNQPQHF. The J gene is TRBJ1-5, the V gene TRBV2; 7 bases match TRBD1. This CDR3 spans 14 amino acids. Germline trimming cut 6 bases from V and 3 bases from J; bases unmatched to any gene: 5. Germline lookup yields CDR1 SNHLY and CDR2 FYNNEI.

The rearrangement joins TRBV30 to TRBJ2-1, with 15 bases identical to TRBD2. Germline CDR1 reads GTSNPN; CDR2 reads SVGIG (reference sequence). The CDR3 runs 19 residues. V shed 1 base and J 8 bases; nucleotides not matched to a gene: 15. The CDR3 region is CAWSGPGLAGGLLRDEQFF. CDR3 DNA: TGTGCCTGGAGTGGGCCTGGACTAGCGGGAGGGCTATTGCGCGATGAGCAGTTCTTC. The complete variable domain, with remaining parts taken from reference TRBV30 and TRBJ2-1, reads SQTIHQWPATLVQPVGSPLSLECTVEGTSNPNLYWYRQAAGRGLQLLFYSVGIGQISSEVPQNLSASRPQDRQFILSSKKLLLSDSGFYLCAWSGPGLAGGLLRDEQFFGPGTRLTVL.